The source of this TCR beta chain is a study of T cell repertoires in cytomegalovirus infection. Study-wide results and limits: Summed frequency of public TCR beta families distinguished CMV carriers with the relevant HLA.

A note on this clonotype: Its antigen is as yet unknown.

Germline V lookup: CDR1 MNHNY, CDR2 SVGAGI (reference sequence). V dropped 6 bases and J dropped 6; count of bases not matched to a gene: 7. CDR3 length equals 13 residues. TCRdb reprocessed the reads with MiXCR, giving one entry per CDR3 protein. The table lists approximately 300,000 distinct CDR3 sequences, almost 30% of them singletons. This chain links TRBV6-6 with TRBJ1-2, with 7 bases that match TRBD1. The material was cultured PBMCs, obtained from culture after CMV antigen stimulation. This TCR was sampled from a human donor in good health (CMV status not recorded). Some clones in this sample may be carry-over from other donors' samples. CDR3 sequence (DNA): TGTGCCAGCAGCGAATTGACAGGGCATGGCTACACCTTC. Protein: CASSELTGHGYTF.